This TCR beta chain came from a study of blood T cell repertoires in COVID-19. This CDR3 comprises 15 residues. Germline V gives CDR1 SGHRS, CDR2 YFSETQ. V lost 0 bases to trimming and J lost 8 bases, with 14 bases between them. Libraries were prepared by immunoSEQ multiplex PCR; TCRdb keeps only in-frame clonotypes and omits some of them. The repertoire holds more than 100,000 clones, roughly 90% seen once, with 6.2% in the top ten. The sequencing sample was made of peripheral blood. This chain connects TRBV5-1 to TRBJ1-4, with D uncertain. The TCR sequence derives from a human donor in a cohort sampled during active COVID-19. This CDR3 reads CASSLEVGRKEKLFF. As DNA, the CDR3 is TGCGCCAGCAGCTTGGAAGTTGGCAGAAAAGAAAAACTGTTTTTT.